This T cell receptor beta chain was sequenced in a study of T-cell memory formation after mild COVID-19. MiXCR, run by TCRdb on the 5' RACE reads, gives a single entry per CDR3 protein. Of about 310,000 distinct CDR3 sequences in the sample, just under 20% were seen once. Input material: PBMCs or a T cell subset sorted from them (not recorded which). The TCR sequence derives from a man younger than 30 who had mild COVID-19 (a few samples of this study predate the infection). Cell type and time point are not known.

The DNA of the CDR3 is TGTGCCAGCAGCCAAGATAACAGGGGCCCTGAGACCCAGTACTTC. It is translated as CASSQDNRGPETQYF. The chain carries TRBV4-2 and TRBJ2-5; the match to TRBD1 covers 7 bases. After removal of 0 bases from V and 5 bases from J, the junction contained 6 bases not matched to a gene. CDR1 is LGHNA, CDR2 YNFKEQ, per germline. The CDR3 sequence is 15 residues long.